This section outlines one TCR beta chain sequence together with its context. This clone has just a few counts. Its binding antigen is unknown. Per-base quality was not reported, and no clone a single base away is much larger than it. TCRbeta CDR3 regions were amplified from genomic DNA using the immunoSEQ Assay, a bias-controlled multiplex PCR. The original methods were these. Within the assay, amplification of reference gene primers was used to estimate how many nucleated cells each sample contained. To quantify the absolute abundance of each unique TCRbeta CDR3 rearrangement, sequence reads were collapsed and filtered. For each sample, productive Simpson clonality was calculated as the square root of Simpson's diversity index across productive rearrangements. What TCRdb holds here is the immuneACCESS table cut down to in-frame rearrangements. Part of the clones is not present; checked against another copy, under half of the missing clones reflect an unresolved V gene, and the others are unexplained. V and J calls and clone size are given by that table; D and trimming were obtained from the DNA. A total of some 180,000 clones appear in this sample, roughly four fifths of them only once. The biggest ten clones account for less than 15% of the sample.

The sample comes from a study of blood T cell repertoires in COVID-19 (TCRdb year 2020). Broadly, across the study: Samples covering the acute and convalescent phases of COVID-19 were provided by collaborators in the United States, Italy and Spain. Where HLA class I and class II types were available, the types were taken from metadata supplied by the sample provider, not from assay-based typing. The material from the prospective study consisted of cDNA or gDNA derived from T cells, B-cell-depleted T cells, or PBMCs. The samples were drawn from the first 160 participants of the ongoing ImmuneRACE study and from under 1,500 subjects provided by 6 global collaborators. The repertoires were released in a freely available public database intended as a resource for research on the immune response to SARS-CoV-2. Subjects who had been exposed to COVID-19, were actively infected with it, or had recovered from it provided the deeply sampled blood TCRbeta repertoires that made up the dataset. Sample metadata almost always included a de-identified subject ID, COVID-19 status, age in years and sex. Findings and caveats that apply to the study as a whole: The amount of clinical and demographic metadata varied by source and participant and was provided uncurated.

Deletion took 1 base off V and 4 bases off J, with a span of 4 bases between the germline ends. Measured from the cysteine to the phenylalanine, the CDR3 is 12 residues long. Just the 36-base CDR3 DNA is kept, in frame starting at base 1. Reading the germline V gene (reference sequence) gives CDR1 SEHNR and CDR2 FQNEAQ. Samples from volunteer blood donors who had recovered from COVID-19 were contributed by a second Seattle source. Whole blood was collected in K2EDTA tubes by collaborating institutions according to the institutions' own protocols. Collaborator samples were shipped for TCRbeta analysis as frozen whole blood, isolated PBMCs, or DNA extracted from either sample type.

The rearranged segments are TRBV7-9 and TRBJ1-2; no D gene call is confident. This clonotype was obtained from a man aged 50 or older who had recovered from COVID-19. Material for sequencing was peripheral blood. The nucleotide sequence is TGTGCCAGCAGCTTAGACAGCTATGGCTACACCTTC. It translates to CASSLDSYGYTF.